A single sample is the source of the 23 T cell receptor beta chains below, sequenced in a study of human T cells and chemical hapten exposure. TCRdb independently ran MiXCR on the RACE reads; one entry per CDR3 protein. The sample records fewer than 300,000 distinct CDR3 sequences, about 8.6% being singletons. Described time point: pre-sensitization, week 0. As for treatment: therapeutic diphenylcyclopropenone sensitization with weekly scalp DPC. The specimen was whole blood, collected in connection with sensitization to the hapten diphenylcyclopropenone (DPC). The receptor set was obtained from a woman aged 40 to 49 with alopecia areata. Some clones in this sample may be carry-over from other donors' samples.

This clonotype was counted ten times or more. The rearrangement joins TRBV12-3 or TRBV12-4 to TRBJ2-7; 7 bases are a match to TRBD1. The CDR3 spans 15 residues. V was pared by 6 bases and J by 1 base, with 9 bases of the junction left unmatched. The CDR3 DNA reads TGTGCCAGCAGCCGGACCCCGACAGGGTCCTACGAGCAGTACTTC. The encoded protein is CASSRTPTGSYEQYF.

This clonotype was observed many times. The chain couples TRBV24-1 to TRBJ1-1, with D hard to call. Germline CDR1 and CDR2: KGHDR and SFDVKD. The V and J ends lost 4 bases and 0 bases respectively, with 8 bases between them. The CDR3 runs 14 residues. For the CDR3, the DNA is TGTGCCACCAGTGAATCGTATTTGAACACTGAAGCTTTCTTT. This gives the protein CATSESYLNTEAFF.

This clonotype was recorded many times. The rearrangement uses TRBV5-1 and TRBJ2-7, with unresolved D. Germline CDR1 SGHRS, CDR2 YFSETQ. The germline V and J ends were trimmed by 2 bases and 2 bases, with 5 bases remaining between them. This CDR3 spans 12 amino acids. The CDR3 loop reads CASSLGTYEQYF. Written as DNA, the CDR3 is TGCGCCAGCAGCTTAGGAACCTACGAGCAGTACTTC.

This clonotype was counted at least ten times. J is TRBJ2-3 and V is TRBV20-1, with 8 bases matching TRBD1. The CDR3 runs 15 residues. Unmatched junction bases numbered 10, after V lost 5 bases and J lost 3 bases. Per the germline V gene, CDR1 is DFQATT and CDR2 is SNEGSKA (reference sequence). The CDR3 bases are TGCAGTGCTTTGGACAGGGCCCACCATACAGATACGCAGTATTTT. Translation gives CSALDRAHHTDTQYF.

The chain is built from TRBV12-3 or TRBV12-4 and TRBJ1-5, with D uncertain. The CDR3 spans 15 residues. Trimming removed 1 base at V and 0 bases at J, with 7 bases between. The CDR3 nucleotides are TGTGCCAGCAGTTTAGGCCAAAATAGCAATCAGCCCCAGCATTTT. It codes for CASSLGQNSNQPQHF.

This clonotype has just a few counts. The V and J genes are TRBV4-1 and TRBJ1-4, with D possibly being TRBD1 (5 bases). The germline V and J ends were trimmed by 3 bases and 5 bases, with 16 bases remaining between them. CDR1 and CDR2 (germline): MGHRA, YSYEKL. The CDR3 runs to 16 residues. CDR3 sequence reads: CASSQPSRGRNEKLFF. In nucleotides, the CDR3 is TGCGCCAGCAGCCAGCCTTCTAGGGGCCGGAATGAAAAACTGTTTTTT.

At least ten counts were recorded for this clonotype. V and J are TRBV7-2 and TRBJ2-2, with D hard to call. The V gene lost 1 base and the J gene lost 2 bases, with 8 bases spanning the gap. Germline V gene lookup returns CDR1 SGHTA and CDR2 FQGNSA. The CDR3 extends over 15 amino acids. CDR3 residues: CASSLGTGNTGELFF. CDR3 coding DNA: TGTGCCAGCAGCTTAGGTACTGGAAACACCGGGGAGCTGTTTTTT.

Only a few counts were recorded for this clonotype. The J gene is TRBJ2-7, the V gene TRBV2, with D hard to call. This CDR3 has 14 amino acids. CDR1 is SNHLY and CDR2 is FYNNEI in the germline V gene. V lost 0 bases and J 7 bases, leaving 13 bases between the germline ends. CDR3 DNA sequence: TGTGCCAGCAGTGAAGCGCGAGCCTTTGGTGAGCAGTACTTC. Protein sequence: CASSEARAFGEQYF.

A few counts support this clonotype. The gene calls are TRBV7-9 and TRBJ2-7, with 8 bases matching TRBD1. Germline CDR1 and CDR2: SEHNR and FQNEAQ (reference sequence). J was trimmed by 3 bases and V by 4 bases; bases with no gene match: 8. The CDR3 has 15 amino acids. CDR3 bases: TGTGCCAGCAGCTCAACTGACAGGGGTGACTACGAGCAGTACTTC. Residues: CASSSTDRGDYEQYF.

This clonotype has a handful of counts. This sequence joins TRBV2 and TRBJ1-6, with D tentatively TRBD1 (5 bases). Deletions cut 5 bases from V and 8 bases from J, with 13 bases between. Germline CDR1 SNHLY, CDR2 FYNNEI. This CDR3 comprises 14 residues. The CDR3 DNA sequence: TGTGCCAGCAGTTCGCGGGGGGAGGATTCACCCCTCCACTTT. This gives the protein CASSSRGEDSPLHF.

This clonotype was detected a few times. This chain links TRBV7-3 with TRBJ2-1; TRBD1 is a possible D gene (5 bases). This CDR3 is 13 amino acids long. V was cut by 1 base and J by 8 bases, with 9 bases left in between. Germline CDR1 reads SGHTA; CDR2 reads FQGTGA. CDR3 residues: CASSLMFRDEQFF. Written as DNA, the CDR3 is TGTGCCAGCAGCTTAATGTTCAGGGATGAGCAGTTCTTC. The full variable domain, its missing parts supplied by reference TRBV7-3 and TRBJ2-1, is GAGVSQTPSNKVTEKGKYVELRCDPISGHTALYWYRQSLGQGPEFLIYFQGTGAADDSGLPNDRFFAVRPEGSVSTLKIQRTERGDSAVYLCASSLMFRDEQFFGPGTRLTVL.

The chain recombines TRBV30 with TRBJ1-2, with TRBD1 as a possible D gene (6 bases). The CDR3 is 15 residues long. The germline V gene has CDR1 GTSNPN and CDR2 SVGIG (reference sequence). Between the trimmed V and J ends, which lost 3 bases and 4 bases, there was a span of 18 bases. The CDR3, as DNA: TGTGCCTGGAGGGTGGTGGCAGGGGACTTCTATGGCTACACCTTC. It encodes CAWRVVAGDFYGYTF.

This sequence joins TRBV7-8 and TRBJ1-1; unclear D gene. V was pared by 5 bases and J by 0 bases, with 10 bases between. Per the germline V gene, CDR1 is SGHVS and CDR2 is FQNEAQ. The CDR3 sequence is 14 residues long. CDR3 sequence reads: CASSRGRVNTEAFF. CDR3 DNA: TGTGCCAGCAGCCGTGGGAGGGTGAACACTGAAGCTTTCTTT.

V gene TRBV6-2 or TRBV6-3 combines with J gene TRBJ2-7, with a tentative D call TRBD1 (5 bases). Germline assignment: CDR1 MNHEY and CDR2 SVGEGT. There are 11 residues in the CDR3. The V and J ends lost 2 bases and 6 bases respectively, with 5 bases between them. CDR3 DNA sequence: TGTGCCAGCAGTTACGGGGCCGAGCAGTACTTC. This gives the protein CASSYGAEQYF.

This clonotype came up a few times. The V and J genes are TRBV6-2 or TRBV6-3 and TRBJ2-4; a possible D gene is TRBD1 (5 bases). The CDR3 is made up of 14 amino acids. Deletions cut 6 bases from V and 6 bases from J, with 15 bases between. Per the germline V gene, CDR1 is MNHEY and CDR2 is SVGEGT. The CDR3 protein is CASSKGFTGNIQYF. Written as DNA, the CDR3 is TGTGCCAGCAGCAAAGGGTTCACAGGAAACATTCAGTACTTC.

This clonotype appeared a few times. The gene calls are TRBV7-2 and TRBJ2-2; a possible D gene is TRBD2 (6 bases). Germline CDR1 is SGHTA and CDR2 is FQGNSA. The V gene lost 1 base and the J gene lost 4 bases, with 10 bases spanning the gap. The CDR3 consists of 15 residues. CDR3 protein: CASSLEGLLTGELFF. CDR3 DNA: TGTGCCAGCAGCTTAGAAGGACTACTCACCGGGGAGCTGTTTTTT.

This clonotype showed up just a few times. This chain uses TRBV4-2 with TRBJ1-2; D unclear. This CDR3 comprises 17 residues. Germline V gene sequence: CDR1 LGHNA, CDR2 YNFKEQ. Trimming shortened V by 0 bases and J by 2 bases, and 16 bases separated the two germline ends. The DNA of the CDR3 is TGTGCCAGCAGCCAAGATGCTGGCAGCTCCACCAACTATGGCTACACCTTC. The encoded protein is CASSQDAGSSTNYGYTF.

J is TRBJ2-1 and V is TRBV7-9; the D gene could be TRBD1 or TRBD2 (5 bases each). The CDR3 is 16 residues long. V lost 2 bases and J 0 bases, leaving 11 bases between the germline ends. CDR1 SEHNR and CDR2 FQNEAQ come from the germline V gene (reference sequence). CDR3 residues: CASSLRGPSSYNEQFF. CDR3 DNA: TGTGCCAGCAGCTTACGGGGACCCAGCTCCTACAATGAGCAGTTCTTC.

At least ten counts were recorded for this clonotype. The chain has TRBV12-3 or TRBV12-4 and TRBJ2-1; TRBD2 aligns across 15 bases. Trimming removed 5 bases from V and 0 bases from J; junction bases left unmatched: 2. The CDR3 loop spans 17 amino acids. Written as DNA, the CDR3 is TGTGCCAGCAGTGGACTAGCGGGAGGGCCCTCCTACAATGAGCAGTTCTTC. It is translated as CASSGLAGGPSYNEQFF.

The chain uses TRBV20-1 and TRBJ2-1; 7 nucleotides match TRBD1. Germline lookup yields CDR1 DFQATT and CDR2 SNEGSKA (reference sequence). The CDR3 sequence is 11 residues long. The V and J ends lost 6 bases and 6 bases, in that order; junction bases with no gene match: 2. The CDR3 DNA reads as TGCAGTGCAGACAGGGTCAATGAGCAGTTCTTC. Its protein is CSADRVNEQFF.

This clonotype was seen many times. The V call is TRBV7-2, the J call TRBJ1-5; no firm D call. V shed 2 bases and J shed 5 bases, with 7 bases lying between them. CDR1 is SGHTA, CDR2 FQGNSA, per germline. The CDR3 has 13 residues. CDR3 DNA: TGTGCCAGCAGCTTACACGGGGATCAGCCCCAGCATTTT. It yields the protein CASSLHGDQPQHF.

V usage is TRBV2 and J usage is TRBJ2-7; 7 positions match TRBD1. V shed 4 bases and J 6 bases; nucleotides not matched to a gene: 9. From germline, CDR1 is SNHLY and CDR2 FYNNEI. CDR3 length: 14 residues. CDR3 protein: CASSGGTVVSEQYF. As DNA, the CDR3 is TGTGCCAGCAGTGGTGGGACAGTAGTCTCCGAGCAGTACTTC.

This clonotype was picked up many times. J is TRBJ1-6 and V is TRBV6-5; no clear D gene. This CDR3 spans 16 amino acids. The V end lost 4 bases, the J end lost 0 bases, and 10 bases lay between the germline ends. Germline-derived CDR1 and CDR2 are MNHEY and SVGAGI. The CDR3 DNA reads TGTGCCAGCAGTTTCGACTGGCGCTCCTATAATTCACCCCTCCACTTT. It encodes CASSFDWRSYNSPLHF.